These 2 T cell receptor beta chains share one sample of origin, sequenced in a study of CD8 T cells in ankylosing spondylitis. MiXCR, applied by TCRdb to the 5' RACE reads, yields one record per CDR3 protein. The sample carries around 490,000 distinct CDR3 sequences, roughly 5.3% recorded once. Their cognate antigens are unknown. Study-level findings and limits: Typical of ankylosing spondylitis blood, it appeared, was a TCR beta motif of eight highly homologous variants.

The sequencing input was blood, either unsorted or a sorted T cell fraction (not recorded which). All receptors derive from a male donor with ankylosing spondylitis.

This clonotype was seen repeatedly, ten times or more. This chain connects TRBV5-1 to TRBJ1-3; D is uncertain. Germline CDR1 is SGHRS and CDR2 is YFSETQ. Trimming took off 0 bases at V and 0 bases at J, with 10 bases between the two ends. The length of the CDR3 is 16 residues. The DNA of the CDR3 is TGCGCCAGCAGCTTGGGGCAGTTCAGCTCTGGAAACACCATATATTTT. As protein: CASSLGQFSSGNTIYF.

In its sample, this clonotype was seen many times. The chain couples TRBV29-1 to TRBJ2-7; 7 bases are shared with TRBD1. CDR1 is SQVTM, CDR2 ANQGSEA, per germline. The ends lost 4 bases at V and 3 bases at J; junction bases unmatched: 3. The CDR3 is 12 residues long. The CDR3 nucleotides are TGCAGCGTTGCTCGACAGGGCTACGAGCAGTACTTC. Translated: CSVARQGYEQYF.